One and the same sample provided the 7 T cell receptor beta chains below, sequenced in a study of beta chain features in type 1 diabetes. Every bit of the isolated RNA underwent reverse transcription, so sequencing read expressed TCRB transcripts. Measured with immunoSEQ multiplex PCR; TCRdb has only the in-frame clones, and not every one. This repertoire shows 120,000 to 150,000 clones, under 60% found once; its top ten account for 0.42%. Sequencing input: Tregs from blood. The receptors were gathered from a man aged 18 to 35 in good health.

The chain carries TRBV9 and TRBJ1-2; 9 bases map to TRBD1. Germline values: CDR1 SGDLS, CDR2 YYNGEE. The CDR3 sequence is 15 residues long. V shed 4 bases and J 2 bases; nucleotides not matched to a gene: 6. CDR3 sequence (DNA): TGTGCCAGCAGCCCGTCCGGGACAGGGAACTATGGCTACACCTTC. Translation gives CASSPSGTGNYGYTF.

The gene calls are TRBV28 and TRBJ1-3, with D unresolved. The germline CDR1 and CDR2 sequences are MDHEN and SYDVKM. V was cut by 5 bases and J by 0 bases, with 26 bases left in between. This CDR3 has 20 residues. CDR3 residues: CASSPADGVLPSSSGNTIYF. CDR3 nucleotide sequence: TGTGCCAGCAGTCCAGCGGATGGAGTTCTACCTTCTAGCTCTGGAAACACCATATATTTT.

This clone was recorded a few times. This sequence joins TRBV4-3 and TRBJ2-1, with 9 bases fitting TRBD1. From germline, CDR1 is LGHNA and CDR2 YSLEER. The trim removed 4 bases at V and 6 bases at J, leaving 13 bases unmatched. The CDR3 runs to 17 residues. In DNA, the CDR3 is TGCGCCAGCAGCCGGGGACAGGGAGTAGCCGTCCCCAATGAGCAGTTCTTC. Its protein is CASSRGQGVAVPNEQFF.

The gene calls are TRBV4-3 and TRBJ2-5; no clear D. The J call is in doubt because the DNA end fits TRBJ2-7 better. CDR1 is LGHNA and CDR2 is YSLEER in the germline V gene. The CDR3 extends over 14 amino acids. The CDR3 reads CASSQVPRAYEQYF. DNA of the CDR3: TGCGCCAGCAGCCAGGTGCCGAGAGCCTACGAGCAGTACTTC.

CDR3 coding DNA: TGTGCCTGGGTTCCGGGACTGAGCACAGATACGCAGTATTTT. Encoded protein: CAWVPGLSTDTQYF. The gene calls are TRBV30 and TRBJ2-3; a weak D match, TRBD2 (6 bases). This CDR3 is built from 14 residues. Trimming removed 5 bases from V and 0 bases from J, with 12 bases in between. Germline V gene sequence: CDR1 GTSNPN, CDR2 SVGIG (reference sequence).

The rearrangement joins TRBV5-1 to TRBJ2-1, with 8 bases identical to TRBD2. V lost 0 bases, J lost 0 bases, and 2 bases stayed unmatched. The length of the CDR3 is 16 residues. In germline, CDR1 is SGHRS, CDR2 YFSETQ. CDR3 nucleotides: TGCGCCAGCAGCTTGGCCGGGGGGGGCTCCTACAATGAGCAGTTCTTC. Amino acid sequence: CASSLAGGGSYNEQFF.

The V gene is TRBV28, the J gene TRBJ2-1; maybe TRBD1 (6 bases). Trimming pared 3 bases from V and 7 bases from J, leaving 13 bases between. CDR1 and CDR2 (germline): MDHEN, SYDVKM. This CDR3 contains 14 residues. In nucleotides, the CDR3 is TGTGCCAGCAGTTTCACCGGTAGGGGGAATGAGCAGTTCTTC. It codes for CASSFTGRGNEQFF.